This T cell receptor beta chain was profiled in a study of blood T cells in healthy people across ages. Whole-study findings and limits: Diversity figures derived from one million T cells were judged to underestimate the true value.

A second roughly 6 to 11 cycle PCR used barcoded and J-beta primers. TCRdb passed the 5' RACE reads through MiXCR, listing each CDR3 protein once. Of roughly 1,700,000 distinct CDR3 sequences listed, about 28% are singletons. In its sample, this clonotype was seen a few times. Its antigen is undetermined. Total RNA was isolated from each sample in quantities of at least 6 micrograms. Germline V lookup: CDR1 SGHTA, CDR2 FQGNSA. The J segment lost 11 bases and the V segment lost 5 bases, leaving 19 bases of the junction unmatched. The CDR3 has 17 amino acids. This receptor was obtained from a woman younger than 45 in good health. Source material: blood. J is TRBJ1-5 and V is TRBV7-2, with 9 bases matching TRBD1. The CDR3 here is CASSPLARTGDGRAQHF. The CDR3 DNA is TGTGCCAGCAGCCCCCTTGCCAGGACAGGGGATGGAAGAGCCCAGCATTTT.